Here is one TCR beta chain with its context. The target antigen is unknown. A much larger clone differs by one base, so this may be a read error. TCRdb ran MiXCR on the 5' RACE reads and lists one entry per CDR3 protein. This sample has some 840,000 distinct CDR3 sequences, with 12% found just once. The sample comes from a study of CD8 T cells in ankylosing spondylitis. Findings and caveats of the study: A TCR beta motif of eight highly homologous variants appeared characteristic of ankylosing spondylitis blood. Earlier work had already found some motif variants in reactive arthritis synovial fluid and blood.

The CDR3 contains 15 residues. Trimming removed 1 base at V and 7 bases at J, with 16 bases between. The germline gives CDR1 LGHNA, CDR2 YSLEER. The clonotype comes from a male donor with ankylosing spondylitis. The chain uses TRBV4-3 and TRBJ2-5; weak D call: TRBD2 (6 bases). Sequenced input: blood, either unsorted or a sorted T cell fraction (not recorded which). The CDR3, as DNA: TGCGCCAGCAGCCAAGTTGCGGGAAGGGGAGGGACCCAGTACTTC. As protein: CASSQVAGRGGTQYF.